Following are 20 T cell receptor beta chains from one sample sequenced in a study of cytomegalovirus exposure and HLA in healthy donors. 60 Vbeta and 13 Jbeta primers were used in PCR. TCRdb's table, derived via immunoSEQ multiplex PCR, lists solely in-frame clones and lacks some. The sample contains roughly 100,000 clones, under 85% of which appear only once. Sequenced: PBMCs. The receptors derive from a man in his thirties or forties in good health and CMV-seronegative.

This rearrangement joins TRBV18 to TRBJ1-1; 9 bases align to TRBD1. V shed 2 bases, J shed 3 bases, and the junction held 10 bases outside the gene matches. The CDR3 length is 17 residues. In germline, CDR1 is KGHSH, CDR2 LQKENI. CDR3: CASSPNRGQGRDTEAFF. The CDR3 DNA reads TGTGCCAGCTCACCAAACAGGGGGCAAGGACGCGACACTGAAGCTTTCTTT.

The CDR3 here is CASSQAPGQGDNNSPLHF. DNA for the CDR3: TGCGCCAGCAGCCAAGCCCCGGGACAGGGGGATAATAATTCACCCCTCCACTTT. The gene calls are TRBV4-3 and TRBJ1-6; 11 bases are a match to TRBD1. CDR1 is LGHNA and CDR2 is YSLEER in the germline V gene. Trimming took 1 base from V and 5 from J; bases not matched to a gene: 7. The CDR3 extends over 18 amino acids.

The CDR3 is CASSRTSGTPSYEQYF. The CDR3 DNA sequence: TGTGCCAGCAGCCGGACTAGCGGGACCCCCTCCTACGAGCAGTACTTC. This chain connects TRBV7-8 to TRBJ2-7, with 12 bases lining up with TRBD2. This CDR3 has 16 residues. J gave up 0 bases and V 5 bases, and 5 bases lay outside the gene matches. Per the germline V gene, CDR1 is SGHVS and CDR2 is FQNEAQ.

Only a few counts were recorded for this clone. This chain uses TRBV19 with TRBJ1-1; a weak D match, TRBD1 (6 bases). The CDR3 totals 15 residues. Looked up from germline, CDR1 is LNHDA and CDR2 is SQIVND (reference sequence). V lost 5 bases, J lost 5 bases, and 18 bases lay in between. The CDR3 loop reads CASSLQGQLRTEAFF. For the CDR3, the DNA is TGTGCCAGTAGTCTTCAGGGGCAGTTACGGACTGAAGCTTTCTTT.

This clone occurred a few times. The chain recombines TRBV5-1 with TRBJ2-1; tentative D call: TRBD1 (5 bases). The V and J ends lost 0 bases and 2 bases respectively, with 12 bases between them. The CDR3 is 16 amino acids. The germline V gene has CDR1 SGHRS and CDR2 YFSETQ. The CDR3 loop is CASSLGLGAPYNEQFF. The CDR3, as DNA: TGCGCCAGCAGCTTGGGCCTAGGGGCGCCCTACAATGAGCAGTTCTTC.

The V and J genes are TRBV7-9 and TRBJ2-5; 14 positions agree with TRBD2. With V trimmed by 6 bases and J by 1 base, 1 base remained unmatched. This CDR3 has 15 amino acids. Germline values: CDR1 SEHNR, CDR2 FQNEAQ (reference sequence). CDR3 bases: TGTGCCAGCAGAGGACTAGCGGGGGGCCAAGAGACCCAGTACTTC. Protein: CASRGLAGGQETQYF.

The gene calls are TRBV10-1 and TRBJ2-3; 7 nucleotides agree with TRBD2. In germline, CDR1 is WNHNN, CDR2 SYGVQD (reference sequence). The CDR3 sequence is 19 residues long. With 9 bases clipped from V and 3 bases from J, the junction kept 24 bases outside the gene matches. The CDR3: CARRGTIPKRVQATDTQYF. The CDR3, as DNA: TGCGCCAGAAGAGGGACTATCCCCAAGCGAGTGCAAGCAACAGATACGCAGTATTTT.

The J gene is TRBJ1-3, the V gene TRBV6-6, with D uncertain. Trimming took off 6 bases at V and 4 bases at J, with 13 bases between the two ends. Germline V gene sequence: CDR1 MNHNY, CDR2 SVGAGI (reference sequence). The CDR3 covers 14 residues. CDR3 DNA: TGTGCCAGCAGCCCGGGAATTGTCGGAAACACCATATATTTT. Amino acids: CASSPGIVGNTIYF.

This rearrangement joins TRBV7-9 to TRBJ1-4; 7 bases map to TRBD1. The CDR3 is made up of 15 amino acids. Germline V gene data show CDR1 as SEHNR and CDR2 as FQNEAQ (reference sequence). V lost 5 bases, J lost 8 bases, and 11 bases stayed unmatched. CDR3 in amino acids: CASSRSTGVGEKLFF. The CDR3 coding sequence is TGTGCCAGCAGCCGATCTACAGGGGTCGGAGAAAAACTGTTTTTT.

The chain uses TRBV19 and TRBJ2-5; 8 bases are a match to TRBD1. The J call may be in error: the DNA end matches TRBJ2-7 better. Germline loops: CDR1 LNHDA, CDR2 SQIVND (reference sequence). The CDR3 runs to 15 residues. The chain's CDR3 is CASSTLGQGIYEQYF. CDR3 in DNA: TGTGCCAGTAGTACTTTAGGACAGGGTATCTACGAGCAGTACTTC.

The chain recombines TRBV15 with TRBJ1-4; 7 bases line up with TRBD1. The germline gives CDR1 LNHNV, CDR2 YYDKDF (reference sequence). Trimming took 0 bases from V and 10 from J; bases not matched to a gene: 8. There are 15 residues in the CDR3. As DNA, the CDR3 is TGTGCCACCAGCAGAGATGAGAAGGGGGCTGTAAAACTGTTTTTT. Its translation is CATSRDEKGAVKLFF.

The chain links TRBV29-1 to TRBJ1-1; D remains unclear. CDR1 and CDR2 (germline): SQVTM, ANQGSEA. The CDR3 is 12 amino acids. Deletions cut 7 bases from V and 4 bases from J, with 13 bases between. CDR3 in amino acids: CSADFVATEAFF. CDR3 sequence (DNA): TGCAGCGCAGACTTCGTGGCCACTGAAGCTTTCTTT.

The chain links TRBV4-2 to TRBJ2-7; possibly TRBD1 for D (7 bases). V lost 3 bases, J lost 0 bases, and 21 bases lay in between. The CDR3 totals 18 residues. Germline CDR1 and CDR2: LGHNA and YNFKEQ. CDR3 loop: CASSQSTFAGTVSYEQYF. The CDR3 DNA reads as TGTGCCAGCAGCCAGTCTACTTTCGCGGGGACAGTCTCCTACGAGCAGTACTTC.

The gene calls are TRBV7-2 and TRBJ2-3, with TRBD2 matching 9 bases. The CDR3 length is 15 residues. V lost 2 bases to trimming and J lost 0 bases; unmatched junction nucleotides: 0. Germline V lookup: CDR1 SGHTA, CDR2 FQGNSA. The CDR3 DNA is TGTGCCAGCAGCTTACTAGCGGGAAGCACAGATACGCAGTATTTT. This translates into CASSLLAGSTDTQYF.

The rearrangement uses TRBV6-5 and TRBJ2-1; tentatively, D is TRBD2 (5 bases). V was shortened by 6 bases and J by 5 bases, with 11 bases between the two germline ends. There are 13 residues in the CDR3. Germline lookup yields CDR1 MNHEY and CDR2 SVGAGI. CDR3 DNA sequence: TGTGCCAGCAGCCGGACTGTCGACAATGAGCAGTTCTTC. It is translated as CASSRTVDNEQFF.

In DNA, the CDR3 is TGTGCCAGTAGTATATCGCGCGTGATTGGGACTAGCGGGAGAGATACGCAGTATTTT. Translated, it gives CASSISRVIGTSGRDTQYF. The chain links TRBV19 to TRBJ2-3; 14 bases align to TRBD2. The V and J ends lost 2 bases and 5 bases, in that order; junction bases with no gene match: 12. Looked up from germline, CDR1 is LNHDA and CDR2 is SQIVND (reference sequence). This CDR3 is 19 amino acids long.

CDR3 nucleotides: TGTGCCAGCAGCTTGGCGGGACTAGGGGCGGGACAAGAGACCCAGTACTTC. Translation gives CASSLAGLGAGQETQYF. The V call is TRBV5-6, the J call TRBJ2-5, with 8 nucleotides matching TRBD2. Germline V gives CDR1 SGHDT, CDR2 YYEEEE. CDR3 length: 17 amino acids. The J segment lost 2 bases and the V segment lost 0 bases, leaving 9 bases of the junction unmatched.

The chain employs TRBV7-9 and TRBJ2-3, with TRBD2 matching over 8 bases. V lost 0 bases and J lost 3; bases outside the gene matches: 14. CDR1 is SEHNR, CDR2 FQNEAQ, per germline (reference sequence). The CDR3 has 19 amino acids. CDR3 sequence (DNA): TGTGCCAGCAGCTTAGCCCTCCTCACGACTAGCGCTGTGACAGATACGCAGTATTTT. This codes for CASSLALLTTSAVTDTQYF.

This chain uses TRBV19 with TRBJ2-3; 10 bases map to TRBD1. Germline lookup yields CDR1 LNHDA and CDR2 SQIVND (reference sequence). The CDR3 consists of 19 residues. Trimming took 3 bases from V and 0 from J; bases not matched to a gene: 12. CDR3 sequence reads: CASSMRRQGAKGSTDTQYF. Written as DNA, the CDR3 is TGTGCCAGTAGTATGCGAAGACAGGGGGCGAAGGGGAGCACAGATACGCAGTATTTT.

The chain carries TRBV19 and TRBJ2-1; TRBD1 might be the D (5 bases). This CDR3 comprises 15 residues. The germline V and J ends were trimmed by 3 bases and 5 bases, with 14 bases remaining between them. In germline, CDR1 is LNHDA, CDR2 SQIVND (reference sequence). CDR3 in amino acids: CASSMIQGPHNEQFF. The CDR3 nucleotides read TGTGCCAGTAGTATGATCCAGGGCCCACACAATGAGCAGTTCTTC.